A single sample is the source of the 2 T cell receptor beta chains below, sequenced in a study of CXCR3-negative and CXCR3-positive naive CD8 T cells. These receptors have no known antigen. TRB cDNA libraries were made by UMI-labeled 5' RACE. With the 5' RACE reads reprocessed, TCRdb shows one record per CDR3 protein and no DNA. Its listing shows 75,000 to 100,000 distinct CDR3 sequences. General observations from the study: Hydrophobicity was higher for TRB CDR3s found in CXCR3-positive naive cells than in CXCR3-negative naive cells.

Sequenced material: naive CXCR3+ CD8+ T cells from blood. Subset specified: CD45RO-CCR7+CD27+CD95- naive CD8+ T cells expressing CXCR3 (TNR3+). Receptor source: a human donor in good health. Some clones in this sample may be carry-over from other donors' samples.

V is TRBV7-2 and J is TRBJ2-2; the D call from TCRdb, TRBD1, cannot be confirmed without DNA. Germline V gives CDR1 SGHTA, CDR2 FQGNSA. This CDR3 has 14 amino acids. This chain's CDR3 is CASSPGGTTGELFF.

The chain couples TRBV5-1 to TRBJ1-1. Germline CDR1 SGHRS, CDR2 YFSETQ. This CDR3 region has 14 residues. This CDR3 is CASSLADLNTEAFF.